Below are 22 T cell receptor beta chains sequenced from a single sample in a study of control samples from healthy donors and cancer patients. Clones were read by immunoSEQ multiplex PCR, and TCRdb kept only the in-frame ones, dropping some. The data show fewer than 70,000 clones, around 94% seen once. Sequencing was done on a sample of blood. The receptors derive from a man aged 25 to 45 in good health.

To note about this clone: This CDR3 is also generated by other DNA sequences in the sample. The CDR3 sequence: CASSLAGGPGTQYF. The CDR3 DNA reads as TGTGCCAGCAGTTTAGCGGGGGGTCCGGGGACCCAGTACTTC. The chain carries TRBV6-2 or TRBV6-3 and TRBJ2-5; 10 positions agree with TRBD2. The V and J ends lost 4 bases and 7 bases, in that order; junction bases with no gene match: 6. The CDR3 totals 14 residues. CDR1 is MNHEY and CDR2 is SVGEGT in the germline V gene.

The rearrangement uses TRBV30 and TRBJ2-3, with unresolved D. With 1 base removed from V and 3 bases from J, the gap between germline ends came to 2 bases. Germline assignment: CDR1 GTSNPN and CDR2 SVGIG (reference sequence). CDR3 size: 11 residues. The CDR3 loop is CAWSATDTQYF. CDR3 nucleotide sequence: TGTGCCTGGAGTGCTACAGATACGCAGTATTTT.

Only one count was recorded for this clone. CDR3 sequence: CASSQDYNRETQYF. CDR3 sequence (DNA): TGTGCCAGCAGCCAAGATTACAATCGAGAGACCCAGTACTTC. The chain links TRBV4-2 to TRBJ2-5, with D unresolved. The germline CDR1 and CDR2 sequences are LGHNA and YNFKEQ. The CDR3 length is 14 residues. Trimming removed 0 bases from V and 4 bases from J, with 9 bases in between.

The chain combines TRBV16 with TRBJ1-2; perhaps TRBD1 as D (5 bases). Germline V lookup: CDR1 KGHSY, CDR2 FQNENV. V lost 0 bases and J 0 bases, leaving 11 bases between the germline ends. CDR3 size: 16 residues. The CDR3 reads CASSQSQANTNYGYTF. As DNA, the CDR3 is TGTGCCAGCAGCCAATCACAGGCGAATACTAACTATGGCTACACCTTC.

CDR3: CASSQSLTGMNTEAFF. CDR3 DNA sequence: TGCGCCAGCAGCCAATCCCTGACGGGTATGAACACTGAAGCTTTCTTT. V usage is TRBV4-3 and J usage is TRBJ1-1; unclear D gene. Trimming removed 2 bases from V and 0 bases from J, with 13 bases in between. The CDR3 covers 16 residues. Germline assignment: CDR1 LGHNA and CDR2 YSLEER.

The J gene is TRBJ1-2, the V gene TRBV6-5, with a tentative D call TRBD1 (5 bases). Per germline, CDR1 MNHEY and CDR2 SVGAGI. Trimming left V 6 bases short and J 0 bases short, with 11 bases between. The CDR3 has 14 residues. The CDR3 protein is CASRRDGSNYGYTF. CDR3 coding DNA: TGTGCCAGCAGGCGGGACGGCTCTAACTATGGCTACACCTTC.

V gene TRBV19 combines with J gene TRBJ2-7; 15 bases match TRBD2. Germline V gives CDR1 LNHDA, CDR2 SQIVND (reference sequence). The CDR3 is 15 amino acids. V lost 7 bases to trimming and J lost 6 bases; unmatched junction nucleotides: 7. CDR3 in amino acids: CASTPRGLAGGEQYF. CDR3 sequence (DNA): TGTGCCAGTACCCCTCGGGGACTAGCGGGAGGCGAGCAGTACTTC.

The V gene is TRBV19, the J gene TRBJ1-2; D remains ambiguous. Trimming stripped 10 bases from V and 5 bases from J, with 14 bases between. Per germline, CDR1 LNHDA and CDR2 SQIVND (reference sequence). This CDR3 has 12 amino acids. The CDR3 region is CATRAGAYGYTF. The CDR3 region has the DNA TGTGCCACCCGGGCAGGAGCTTATGGCTACACCTTC. Looking up the rest from reference TRBV19 and TRBJ1-2 gives the full variable domain: DGGITQSPKYLFRKEGQNVTLSCEQNLNHDAMYWYRQDPGQGLRLIYYSQIVNDFQKGDIAEGYSVSREKKESFPLTVTSAQKNPTAFYLCATRAGAYGYTFGSGTRLTVV.

The rearrangement uses TRBV10-1 and TRBJ2-7, with D possibly being TRBD2 (5 bases). V gave up 5 bases and J gave up 5 bases, with 13 bases separating them. This CDR3 contains 13 residues. Germline CDR1 is WNHNN and CDR2 is SYGVQD (reference sequence). CDR3 loop: CASSPRGRNEQYF. CDR3 DNA sequence: TGCGCCAGCAGTCCTAGAGGGCGTAACGAGCAGTACTTC.

J is TRBJ1-1 and V is TRBV7-9; a possible D gene is TRBD1 (6 bases). In germline, CDR1 is SEHNR, CDR2 FQNEAQ (reference sequence). The V and J ends lost 6 bases and 5 bases respectively, with 19 bases between them. There are 15 residues in the CDR3. For the CDR3, the DNA is TGTGCCAGCAGAGGGCTGGAAACAGGGAGGACTGAAGCTTTCTTT. Translated: CASRGLETGRTEAFF.

The chain couples TRBV7-8 to TRBJ1-1, with a possible D match to TRBD1 (5 bases). Germline V lookup: CDR1 SGHVS, CDR2 FQNEAQ. V was shortened by 3 bases and J by 1 base, with 12 bases between the two germline ends. The CDR3 spans 15 residues. CDR3 sequence: CASSFRGPTNTEAFF. CDR3 bases: TGTGCCAGCAGCTTCCGGGGCCCCACGAACACTGAAGCTTTCTTT. Together with reference TRBV7-8 and TRBJ1-1, the CDR3 gives the full variable domain: GAGVSQSPRYKVAKRGQDVALRCDPISGHVSLFWYQQALGQGPEFLTYFQNEAQLDKSGLPSDRFFAERPEGSVSTLKIQRTQQEDSAVYLCASSFRGPTNTEAFFGQGTRLTVV.

This chain joins TRBV18 and TRBJ2-3, with D unclear. Germline lookup yields CDR1 KGHSH and CDR2 LQKENI. This CDR3 has 15 amino acids. The germline V and J ends were trimmed by 3 bases and 0 bases, with 10 bases remaining between them. The CDR3 DNA sequence: TGTGCCAGCTCACCCCGGACCGGGAGCACAGATACGCAGTATTTT. This translates into CASSPRTGSTDTQYF.

V usage is TRBV5-1 and J usage is TRBJ2-7; TRBD2 agrees at 7 bases. The CDR3 contains 16 residues. Germline V gene sequence: CDR1 SGHRS, CDR2 YFSETQ. The V segment lost 0 bases and the J segment 0 bases; nucleotides outside the gene matches: 6. The CDR3 spells CASSLDGGGISYEQYF. The CDR3 DNA is TGCGCCAGCAGCTTGGATGGGGGAGGGATCTCCTACGAGCAGTACTTC.

The chain links TRBV4-1 to TRBJ2-1; D uncertain. The V end lost 4 bases, the J end lost 0 bases, and 16 bases lay between the germline ends. The germline CDR1 and CDR2 sequences are MGHRA and YSYEKL. The CDR3 has 17 residues. CDR3 amino acids: CASSPIPGRTSYNEQFF. CDR3 coding DNA: TGCGCCAGCAGCCCAATACCCGGACGGACCTCCTACAATGAGCAGTTCTTC.

This chain uses TRBV27 with TRBJ1-5; D is unclear. The CDR3 totals 15 residues. V lost 6 bases to trimming and J lost 0 bases, with 12 bases between them. Germline-derived CDR1 and CDR2 are MNHEY and SMNVEV (reference sequence). The CDR3 nucleotides are TGTGCCAGCAGCCTCAGTTCATATAGCAATCAGCCCCAGCATTTT. This sequence encodes CASSLSSYSNQPQHF.

The chain recombines TRBV2 with TRBJ2-5, with TRBD2 matching over 14 bases. J was trimmed by 9 bases and V by 5 bases; bases with no gene match: 8. CDR3 length equals 15 residues. Germline CDR1 and CDR2: SNHLY and FYNNEI. The CDR3: CASSPGTSGGGAQYF. For the CDR3, the DNA is TGTGCCAGCAGTCCAGGGACTAGCGGGGGAGGGGCCCAGTACTTC.

The chain joins TRBV10-3 to TRBJ1-1, with D possibly TRBD1 on 5 matching bases. This CDR3 comprises 16 residues. V was clipped by 2 bases and J by 1 base, with 14 bases between them. The germline V gene encodes CDR1 ENHRY and CDR2 SYGVKD. CDR3 region: CAISENPGTANTEAFF. In DNA, the CDR3 is TGTGCCATCAGTGAGAACCCCGGGACGGCGAACACTGAAGCTTTCTTT.

The chain uses TRBV29-1 and TRBJ2-2; the D call may be TRBD1 or TRBD2 (5 bases each). The CDR3 extends over 14 amino acids. In germline, CDR1 is SQVTM, CDR2 ANQGSEA. Trimming pared 3 bases from V and 1 base from J, leaving 9 bases between. This chain's CDR3 is CSVDRGLNTGELFF. The CDR3 nucleotides read TGCAGCGTTGATCGGGGCCTGAACACCGGGGAGCTGTTTTTT.

The chain combines TRBV20-1 with TRBJ1-5; D unresolved. This CDR3 comprises 10 residues. The germline CDR1 and CDR2 sequences are DFQATT and SNEGSKA (reference sequence). V was pared by 7 bases and J by 1 base, with 2 bases between. The CDR3 is CSVSNQPQHF. The DNA of the CDR3 is TGCAGTGTAAGCAATCAGCCCCAGCATTTT.

The gene calls are TRBV3-1 (or the pseudogene TRBV3-2) and TRBJ1-2, with D possibly matching TRBD1 (6 bases). CDR3 length equals 14 residues. V was pared by 5 bases and J by 5 bases, with 15 bases between. Germline loops: CDR1 LGHDT, CDR2 YNNKEL (reference sequence). Here the CDR3 reads CASSGVGGGYGYTF. Here the CDR3 DNA reads TGTGCCAGCAGCGGCGTTGGGGGCGGGTATGGCTACACCTTC.

V is TRBV10-1 and J is TRBJ2-4; perhaps TRBD2 as D (6 bases). CDR1 WNHNN and CDR2 SYGVQD come from the germline V gene (reference sequence). The CDR3 is 12 amino acids. V lost 11 bases, J lost 8 bases, and 16 bases lay in between. CDR3 sequence reads: CAGGTGFYIQYF. The DNA for the CDR3 is TGCGCCGGAGGGACTGGGTTTTACATTCAGTACTTC.

V gene TRBV7-9 combines with J gene TRBJ2-2, with D tentatively TRBD1 or TRBD2 (6 bases each). The germline CDR1 and CDR2 sequences are SEHNR and FQNEAQ (reference sequence). Trimming left V 6 bases short and J 4 bases short, with 12 bases between. The CDR3 loop spans 14 amino acids. In nucleotides, the CDR3 is TGTGCCAGCAGAGGGGGGTCTATCACCGGGGAGCTGTTTTTT. Its translation: CASRGGSITGELFF.